Below, 18 T cell receptor beta chains from the same sample are listed, as sequenced in a study of post-analysis software for immune sequencing data. These receptors have no known antigen. The TCR beta cDNA libraries contained unique molecular identifiers. TCRdb itself ran the PCR reads through MiXCR, one entry per CDR3 protein. The sample comprises roughly 200,000 distinct CDR3 sequences, over 25% of which are singletons, and around 3.2% rests with the top ten. General observations from the study: Patients showed TRBV5-6, TRBV5-1 and TRBV20-1 among five TRBV segments more frequent than in controls.

The sample comprised blood. The source is a girl between 2 and 17 years old with multiple sclerosis.

This clonotype was counted between two and nine times. The chain employs TRBV3-1 and TRBJ2-5, with 7 positions matching TRBD2. With 2 bases clipped from V and 8 bases from J, the junction kept 17 bases outside the gene matches. CDR1 is LGHDT, CDR2 YNNKEL, per germline (reference sequence). The CDR3 is made up of 17 amino acids. The CDR3 loop is CASSQPTGVGGKRTQYF. The CDR3, as DNA: TGTGCCAGCAGCCAACCCACGGGGGTGGGGGGGAAGAGAACCCAGTACTTC.

With regard to this clonotype: A much larger clone differs from this one at a single base, so this may be a read error. V gene TRBV4-1 combines with J gene TRBJ2-7, with TRBD1 matching 8 bases. The V gene end was trimmed by 3 bases and the J gene end by 7 bases; junction bases not matched to a gene: 11. This CDR3 contains 15 residues. Germline CDR1 is MGHRA and CDR2 is YSYEKL. CDR3 sequence reads: CASSHGQGTYNEQYF. The CDR3 DNA reads as TGCGCCAGCAGCCACGGACAGGGAACCTACAATGAGCAGTACTTC.

Turning to this clonotype: This may stem from a read error, because a much larger clone lies one nucleotide away. The chain couples TRBV6-1 to TRBJ2-1, with no clear D. Deletions cut 4 bases from V and 4 bases from J, with 8 bases between. CDR1 is MNHNS and CDR2 is SASEGT in the germline V gene. The CDR3 contains 13 residues. Written as DNA, the CDR3 is TGTGCCAGCAGTGGCCGGCGGTACAATGAGCAGTTCTTC. Translation gives CASSGRRYNEQFF.

This clonotype was seen a few times. This sequence joins TRBV18 and TRBJ2-2; D perhaps matches TRBD2 (6 bases). The CDR3 runs to 16 residues. Trimming removed 1 base at V and 1 base at J, with 10 bases between. CDR1 is KGHSH and CDR2 is LQKENI in the germline V gene. As DNA, the CDR3 is TGTGCCAGCTCACCACGGCAGGGAGGGAACACCGGGGAGCTGTTTTTT. This translates into CASSPRQGGNTGELFF.

The chain combines TRBV6-4 with TRBJ1-2; maybe TRBD1 (5 bases). V lost 7 bases and J lost 4, with 16 bases in between. Germline V gene sequence: CDR1 MRHNA, CDR2 SNTAGT. This CDR3 contains 14 residues. The CDR3 coding sequence is TGTGCCAGCAAGCCCGGACACGGGGTCTATGGCTACACCTTC. It yields the protein CASKPGHGVYGYTF.

In its sample, this clonotype was seen a few times. The rearrangement uses TRBV30 and TRBJ1-4; D ambiguous. Trimming shortened V by 0 bases and J by 12 bases, and 11 bases separated the two germline ends. CDR1 GTSNPN and CDR2 SVGIG come from the germline V gene (reference sequence). CDR3 length equals 12 residues. The chain's CDR3 is CAWSVVRLELFF. CDR3 DNA sequence: TGTGCCTGGAGTGTAGTGAGGCTGGAACTGTTTTTT.

The V call is TRBV5-6, the J call TRBJ1-6; unclear D gene. With 0 bases removed from V and 14 bases from J, the gap between germline ends came to 15 bases. The CDR3 consists of 14 residues. Germline assignment: CDR1 SGHDT and CDR2 YYEEEE. The CDR3 coding sequence is TGTGCCAGCAGCTTGGTTCGTGGGAGCGCGGCCCTCCACTTT. This codes for CASSLVRGSAALHF.

The V gene is TRBV7-9, the J gene TRBJ1-1; 9 bases map to TRBD1. V trimming: 5 bases; J trimming: 3 bases; junction bases outside the gene matches: 4. CDR3 size: 14 residues. The germline CDR1 and CDR2 sequences are SEHNR and FQNEAQ (reference sequence). The DNA of the CDR3 is TGTGCCAGCAGCGAGACAGGGGGACACACTGAAGCTTTCTTT. Its protein product is CASSETGGHTEAFF.

This chain joins TRBV11-2 and TRBJ2-3; either TRBD1 or TRBD2 may supply D (5 bases each). The CDR3 is made up of 16 amino acids. The V gene's germline CDR1 is SGHAT and CDR2 FQNNGV. V was clipped by 5 bases and J by 1 base, with 16 bases between them. The CDR3 DNA follows: TGTGCCAGCAGCCCGCAACCGGGACCTCGCACAGATACGCAGTATTTT. Encoded protein: CASSPQPGPRTDTQYF.

This clonotype has ten or more counts. J is TRBJ2-1 and V is TRBV29-1, with D maybe TRBD2 (6 bases). CDR1 is SQVTM and CDR2 is ANQGSEA in the germline V gene. The CDR3 runs to 13 residues. Trimming stripped 5 bases from V and 8 bases from J, with 16 bases between. CDR3 sequence reads: CSVRGRLGDEQFF. In nucleotides, the CDR3 is TGCAGCGTTCGAGGGAGGCTCGGCGATGAGCAGTTCTTC.

Many counts were recorded for this clonotype. The chain carries TRBV4-1 and TRBJ2-7; the match to TRBD1 covers 11 bases. The V segment lost 5 bases and the J segment 3 bases; nucleotides outside the gene matches: 6. Germline V CDR1 and CDR2: MGHRA, YSYEKL. This CDR3 has 15 amino acids. CDR3: CASSAGQGEGYEQYF. CDR3 coding DNA: TGCGCCAGCAGCGCGGGACAGGGGGAAGGCTACGAGCAGTACTTC.

Concerning this clonotype itself: A much larger clone lies one base from this, so it may be a read error. The chain couples TRBV6-8 to TRBJ1-5, with D unclear. The germline V and J ends were trimmed by 9 bases and 3 bases, with 21 bases remaining between them. The CDR3 runs 16 residues. Germline CDR1 MNHGY, CDR2 SAAAGT. CDR3 DNA: TGTGCCAGGGCATGGAGAGGGATACAATACAATCAGCCCCAGCATTTT. Amino acids: CARAWRGIQYNQPQHF.

This clonotype was seen ten or more times. The gene calls are TRBV28 and TRBJ2-7; 7 nucleotides align to TRBD1. Germline V gene data show CDR1 as MDHEN and CDR2 as SYDVKM. This CDR3 has 12 residues. Losses at the gene ends were 7 bases for V and 5 bases for J; bases not matched to a gene: 5. This CDR3 reads CASKGGFDEQYF. CDR3 DNA sequence: TGTGCCAGCAAAGGGGGCTTCGACGAGCAGTACTTC.

At least ten counts were recorded for this clonotype. The chain carries TRBV3-1 and TRBJ2-5, with D tentatively TRBD1 (6 bases). The CDR3 extends over 17 amino acids. V lost 0 bases to trimming and J lost 4 bases, with 18 bases between them. Looked up from germline, CDR1 is LGHDT and CDR2 is YNNKEL (reference sequence). CDR3 sequence reads: CASSQDRVVAGVETQYF. As DNA, the CDR3 is TGTGCCAGCAGCCAAGATAGGGTGGTAGCAGGGGTAGAGACCCAGTACTTC.

Remarks on this clonotype: This may be a read error: a much more frequent sequence differs by one nucleotide. V gene TRBV5-1 combines with J gene TRBJ2-1; D might be TRBD2 (5 bases). CDR1 is SGHRS and CDR2 is YFSETQ in the germline V gene. V dropped 3 bases and J dropped 12 bases, with 19 bases sitting between them. This CDR3 is 14 amino acids long. The CDR3 DNA reads TGCGCCAGCAGCTGTGAAGCGGAGCCCCGGGGGCAGTTCTTC. Amino acid sequence: CASSCEAEPRGQFF.

This clonotype has at least ten counts. The chain is built from TRBV4-2 and TRBJ2-1; 8 bases are a match to TRBD2. V gave up 0 bases and J gave up 10 bases; unmatched junction bases: 8. The CDR3 covers 15 residues. Germline V gene data show CDR1 as LGHNA and CDR2 as YNFKEQ. The CDR3 DNA is TGTGCCAGCAGCCAAGAGGGGGCAGCGGGAGACGAGCAGTTCTTC. This codes for CASSQEGAAGDEQFF.

The rearrangement joins TRBV21-1 to TRBJ2-7; TRBD1, the table's D call, was not compared with the DNA. TRBV21-1 is classified as a pseudogene. The CDR3 has 18 residues. CDR3 coding DNA: TGTGCCAGCAGCATTGAAAGGATGGTACAGCTCCCCCACTACGAGCAGTACTTC. It translates to CASSIERMVQLPHYEQYF.

The table lists this clonotype with a few counts. The genes are TRBV27 and TRBJ1-5; D unresolved. The V gene's germline CDR1 is MNHEY and CDR2 SMNVEV (reference sequence). The CDR3 consists of 14 residues. V was clipped by 3 bases and J by 9 bases, with 15 bases between them. The CDR3 sequence: CASSFIGSGTPQHF. Here the CDR3 DNA reads TGTGCCAGCAGTTTTATAGGGTCGGGAACGCCCCAGCATTTT.